This is a list of T cell receptor beta chains from one sample in a study of blood T cell repertoires in COVID-19. Assay: immunoSEQ multiplex PCR; the TCRdb copy retains only in-frame clones and omits some. In the table there are fewer than 250,000 clones, 75% to 90% of which are singletons. The sample taken for sequencing was peripheral blood. Receptor source: a man aged 55 to 70 with acute or convalescent COVID-19. Each CDR3 is given with its conserved first and last residue. A D gene is named only where the DNA matches it firmly. Clone sizes are given selectively: once, few, many, or a class where the clone is expanded.

V gene	clone size	D gene	J gene	CDR3 DNA	CDR3 protein
TRBV4-3	few	TRBD1	TRBJ1-6	TGCGCCAGCAGCCAAGATGCCGGGACAGGGGTTTCACCCCTCCACTTT	CASSQDAGTGVSPLHF
TRBV15	few	-	TRBJ1-3	TGTGCCACCAGCAACCTCAGGGGCTCTGGAAACACCATATATTTT	CATSNLRGSGNTIYF
TRBV2	-	-	TRBJ2-5	TGTGCCAGCAGCCTCAGGACTGTGTACCAAGAGACCCAGTACTTC	CASSLRTVYQETQYF
TRBV30	-	-	TRBJ1-1	TGTGCCTGGGACCGGGGGAGGAACACTGAAGCTTTCTTT	CAWDRGRNTEAFF
TRBV3-1/TRBV3-2	-	-	TRBJ1-1	TGTGCCAGCAGCCGACGGGGAGGAGGGAACACTGAAGCTTTCTTT	CASSRRGGGNTEAFF
TRBV25-1	-	-	TRBJ1-1	TGTGCCAGCACGACAGGCAACACTGAAGCTTTCTTT	CASTTGNTEAFF
TRBV10-3	-	TRBD1	TRBJ2-5	TGTGCCATCAAGGGGGCAGGACGTCAAGAGACCCAGTACTTC	CAIKGAGRQETQYF
TRBV4-1	-	TRBD1	TRBJ2-4	TGCGCCAGCAGCCCCCTTTATGGACAGGGGGCGTCCAAAAACATTCAGTACTTC	CASSPLYGQGASKNIQYF
TRBV5-6	-	TRBD1	TRBJ1-2	TGTGCCAGCAGCCCGACAGGGATTGTTGGCTACACCTTC	CASSPTGIVGYTF
TRBV7-9	-	TRBD1	TRBJ2-2	TGTGCCAGCAGCCTCCCCGGGACAGGGTACACCGGGGAGCTGTTTTTT	CASSLPGTGYTGELFF
TRBV5-1	-	TRBD2	TRBJ2-3	TGCGCCAGCAGCTTAACATTGACTAGCGACGCAGATACGCAGTATTTT	CASSLTLTSDADTQYF
TRBV27	-	TRBD1	TRBJ2-5	TGTGCCAGCAGCCGCTTCCTACAGGGGGTAGGCAGAGAAGAGACCCAGTACTTC	CASSRFLQGVGREETQYF
TRBV27	-	-	TRBJ1-5	TGTGCCAGCAGTGTGGACTATAGCAATCAGCCCCAGCATTTT	CASSVDYSNQPQHF
TRBV5-4	-	-	TRBJ2-5	TGTGCCAGCAGCTTGGTGACAGCAGACCAAGAGACCCAGTACTTC	CASSLVTADQETQYF
TRBV4-1	-	-	TRBJ1-5	TGCGCCAGCAGCCAAGGACTGAGCAATCAGCCCCAGCATTTT	CASSQGLSNQPQHF
TRBV7-9	many	-	TRBJ2-3	TGTGCCAGCAGCTTAGCGGGAGTGGGGCAGTATTTT	CASSLAGVGQYF
TRBV5-4	-	TRBD2	TRBJ2-3	TGTGCCAGCAGCCTTAGCGGGATGCAAGATACGCAGTATTTT	CASSLSGMQDTQYF
TRBV30	-	-	TRBJ2-1	TGTGCCTGGATGGGCAGGGCCCATGGCAATGAGCAGTTCTTC	CAWMGRAHGNEQFF
TRBV4-2	-	TRBD1	TRBJ2-2	TGTGCCAGCAGCCAAGGGACAGGGGGCAACGGGGAGCTGTTTTTT	CASSQGTGGNGELFF
TRBV18	-	TRBD1	TRBJ1-6	TGTGCCAGCTCACCGGGGACAGGGAATTCACCCCTCCACTTT	CASSPGTGNSPLHF
TRBV24-1	-	-	TRBJ2-1	TGTGCCACCAGTGACACAGACCTAGCCTCATACAATGAGCAGTTCTTC	CATSDTDLASYNEQFF
TRBV18	-	-	TRBJ2-7	TGTGCCAGCTCACCAGTGCCGGGATACGAGCAGTACTTC	CASSPVPGYEQYF